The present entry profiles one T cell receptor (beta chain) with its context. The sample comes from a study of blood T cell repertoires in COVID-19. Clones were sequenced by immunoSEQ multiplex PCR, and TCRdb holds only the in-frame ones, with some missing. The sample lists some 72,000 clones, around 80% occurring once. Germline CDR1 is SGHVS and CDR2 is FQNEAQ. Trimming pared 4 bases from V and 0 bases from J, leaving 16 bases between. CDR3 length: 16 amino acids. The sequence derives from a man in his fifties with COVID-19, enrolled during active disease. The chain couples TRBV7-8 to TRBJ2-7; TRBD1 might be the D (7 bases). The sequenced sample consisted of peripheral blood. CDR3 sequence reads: CASSSQGGGSSYEQYF. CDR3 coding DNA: TGTGCCAGCAGCTCCCAGGGGGGCGGCTCCTCCTACGAGCAGTACTTC.